These 5 T cell receptor beta chains were all obtained from the same sample, sequenced in a study of sequential checkpoint blockade in melanoma. Stated treatment: randomized to nivolumab then ipilimumab (arm A) or the reverse (arm B). The repertoire was sequenced with immunoSEQ multiplex PCR; TCRdb's copy has only in-frame clones and lacks some. Counted here are 4,500 to 5,000 clones, about a quarter occurring once; the ten biggest clones make up roughly 29%. The sequencing here drew on tumor tissue (inferred from file names), taken from a patient given nivolumab and ipilimumab in sequence. All receptors derive from a human donor with melanoma.

J is TRBJ1-1 and V is TRBV19, with 7 positions matching TRBD1. The germline V gene encodes CDR1 LNHDA and CDR2 SQIVND (reference sequence). The CDR3 spans 12 residues. J gave up 7 bases and V 6 bases, and 5 bases lay outside the gene matches. CDR3 loop: CASRGQSDEAFF. CDR3 DNA: TGTGCCAGTAGGGGACAGAGTGATGAAGCTTTCTTT.

The rearrangement uses TRBV5-1 and TRBJ2-1; 7 nucleotides align to TRBD1. This CDR3 contains 15 residues. J gave up 8 bases and V 0 bases, and 8 bases lay outside the gene matches. CDR1 and CDR2 (germline): SGHRS, YFSETQ. Here the CDR3 DNA reads TGCGCCAGCAGCTTGGCTCGACAGGGTAGGGATGAGCAGTTCTTC. This encodes CASSLARQGRDEQFF.

V gene TRBV11-3 combines with J gene TRBJ2-3, with 13 nucleotides matching TRBD2. Germline loops: CDR1 SGHNT, CDR2 YENEEA. V was clipped by 5 bases and J by 6 bases; unmatched bases: 11. The CDR3 is made up of 17 amino acids. The CDR3 bases are TGTGCCAGCAGCCTACGAGGGGGACTAGCGGGAACCGATACGCAGTATTTT. This codes for CASSLRGGLAGTDTQYF.

The gene calls are TRBV9 and TRBJ2-2; D is possibly TRBD1 or TRBD2 (5 bases each). The V gene lost 5 bases and the J gene lost 4 bases, with 12 bases spanning the gap. The CDR3 sequence is 14 residues long. The germline gives CDR1 SGDLS, CDR2 YYNGEE. CDR3 protein: CASRGVAGTGELFF. The CDR3 bases are TGTGCCAGCAGAGGGGTGGCGGGCACCGGGGAGCTGTTTTTT.

This clone was detected only a few times. V usage is TRBV6-8 and J usage is TRBJ2-2; 7 bases match TRBD1. The germline gives CDR1 MNHGY, CDR2 SAAAGT. V lost 10 bases, J lost 5 bases, and 7 bases stayed unmatched. The CDR3 loop spans 13 amino acids. CDR3 protein: CAIRDRDTGELFF. Written as DNA, the CDR3 is TGTGCCATCAGAGACAGGGATACCGGGGAGCTGTTTTTT.